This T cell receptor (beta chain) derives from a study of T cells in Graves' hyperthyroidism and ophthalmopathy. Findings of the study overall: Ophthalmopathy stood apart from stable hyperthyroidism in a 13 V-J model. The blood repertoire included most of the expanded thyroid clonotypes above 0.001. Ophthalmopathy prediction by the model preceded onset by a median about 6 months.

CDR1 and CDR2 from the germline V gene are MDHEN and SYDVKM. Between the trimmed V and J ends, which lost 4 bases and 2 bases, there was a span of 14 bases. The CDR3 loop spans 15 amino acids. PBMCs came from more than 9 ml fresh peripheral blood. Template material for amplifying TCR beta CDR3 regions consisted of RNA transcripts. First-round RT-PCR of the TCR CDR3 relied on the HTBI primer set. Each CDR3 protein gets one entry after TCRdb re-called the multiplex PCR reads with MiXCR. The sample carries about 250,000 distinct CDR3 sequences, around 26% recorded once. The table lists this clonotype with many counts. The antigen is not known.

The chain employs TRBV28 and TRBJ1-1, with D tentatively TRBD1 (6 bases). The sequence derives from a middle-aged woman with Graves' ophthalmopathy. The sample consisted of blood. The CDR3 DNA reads TGTGCCAGCAGTTCGGGGACACCCTTTAACACTGAAGCTTTCTTT. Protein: CASSSGTPFNTEAFF.